The 31 T cell receptor beta chains below were found in one sample sequenced in a study of CD8 T cells in Susac syndrome. Reverse transcription of about 0.45 to 1 ug RNA used random hexamers. One entry per CDR3 protein, called by TCRdb with MiXCR from the immunoSEQ multiplex PCR reads. The profile covers fewer than 350,000 distinct CDR3 sequences, with approximately 85% appearing a single time and about 0.22% taken by the ten largest. The sample comprised CD8+ T cells from PBMCs. The receptors come from a human donor with multiple sclerosis.

This chain joins TRBV19 and TRBJ1-1; 8 bases agree with TRBD1. The CDR3 extends over 12 amino acids. The ends lost 10 bases at V and 8 bases at J; junction bases unmatched: 9. Germline CDR1 reads LNHDA; CDR2 reads SQIVND (reference sequence). This chain's CDR3 is CATNSRGPEAFF. Written as DNA, the CDR3 is TGTGCCACCAACAGCAGGGGGCCCGAAGCTTTCTTT.

The chain joins TRBV6-5 to TRBJ1-5; D perhaps matches TRBD1 (6 bases). V lost 8 bases, J lost 3 bases, and 14 bases lay in between. The CDR3 length is 14 residues. Germline assignment: CDR1 MNHEY and CDR2 SVGAGI. The CDR3, as DNA: TGTGCCAGCCTTACAGGGAAGGACAATCAGCCCCAGCATTTT. Translated: CASLTGKDNQPQHF.

This chain connects TRBV20-1 to TRBJ2-1, with D maybe TRBD2 (6 bases). Germline CDR1 and CDR2: DFQATT and SNEGSKA (reference sequence). This CDR3 has 15 amino acids. Trimming removed 1 base at V and 0 bases at J, with 10 bases between. CDR3 coding DNA: TGCAGTGCTAGAGCGGAGGGGAGCTCCTACAATGAGCAGTTCTTC. It translates to CSARAEGSSYNEQFF.

This clonotype has only a few counts. The CDR3 here is CSANENSYEQYF. In nucleotides, the CDR3 is TGCAGTGCTAATGAGAACTCCTACGAGCAGTACTTC. The V gene is TRBV20-1, the J gene TRBJ2-7; D is ambiguous. Per the germline V gene, CDR1 is DFQATT and CDR2 is SNEGSKA (reference sequence). Trimming pared 4 bases from V and 0 bases from J, leaving 7 bases between. The CDR3 is made up of 12 amino acids.

The rearrangement joins TRBV6-2 or TRBV6-3 to TRBJ2-1; D is ambiguous. The CDR3 is made up of 12 amino acids. Trimming stripped 3 bases from V and 8 bases from J, with 8 bases between. Germline lookup yields CDR1 MNHEY and CDR2 SVGEGT. CDR3 DNA: TGTGCCAGCAGTTATGACGCGGATGAGCAGTTCTTC. The encoded protein is CASSYDADEQFF.

This sequence joins TRBV7-9 and TRBJ2-7; 7 bases match TRBD1. J lost 5 bases, V lost 3 bases, and 10 bases had no gene match. Germline lookup yields CDR1 SEHNR and CDR2 FQNEAQ (reference sequence). The CDR3 consists of 15 residues. The CDR3 region is CASSFSPGQGDEQYF. In DNA form, the CDR3 reads TGTGCCAGCAGCTTTAGCCCGGGGCAGGGGGACGAGCAGTACTTC.

This clonotype occurred a few times. The rearrangement links TRBV13 to TRBJ2-7; weak D call: TRBD1 (6 bases). The germline CDR1 and CDR2 sequences are PRHDT and FYEKMQ (reference sequence). The germline V and J ends were trimmed by 0 bases and 3 bases, with 9 bases remaining between them. The CDR3 is 14 residues long. The CDR3: CASSLGLQGYEQYF. The CDR3 DNA reads TGTGCCAGCAGCTTAGGACTACAGGGCTACGAGCAGTACTTC.

V gene TRBV7-2 combines with J gene TRBJ2-7, with D possibly matching TRBD1 (5 bases). Trimming stripped 5 bases from V and 2 bases from J, with 16 bases between. The CDR3 has 15 amino acids. Looked up from germline, CDR1 is SGHTA and CDR2 is FQGNSA. The CDR3: CASSPTGPRAYEQYF. The CDR3, as DNA: TGTGCCAGCAGCCCTACCGGACCCAGGGCCTACGAGCAGTACTTC.

The V gene is TRBV5-4, the J gene TRBJ2-7; TRBD2 aligns across 14 bases. There are 15 residues in the CDR3. The germline V gene encodes CDR1 SGHNT and CDR2 YYREEE (reference sequence). V dropped 3 bases and J dropped 6; count of bases not matched to a gene: 5. The CDR3: CASSSWTSGRLEQYF. CDR3 in DNA: TGTGCCAGCAGCTCCTGGACTAGCGGGAGGCTCGAGCAGTACTTC.

This chain uses TRBV27 with TRBJ2-3; D gene unclear. The CDR3 extends over 16 amino acids. The V gene lost 2 bases and the J gene lost 5 bases, with 17 bases spanning the gap. Germline CDR1 and CDR2: MNHEY and SMNVEV (reference sequence). The CDR3 DNA reads TGTGCCAGCAGTTTAACCGGGCCCCTACCCCTAGATACGCAGTATTTT. Translated, it gives CASSLTGPLPLDTQYF.

This chain uses TRBV19 with TRBJ1-3; D is possibly TRBD1 (5 bases). The CDR3 covers 15 residues. From germline, CDR1 is LNHDA and CDR2 SQIVND (reference sequence). Trimming stripped 6 bases from V and 4 bases from J, with 16 bases between. CDR3 loop: CASSAGTLTGNTIYF. CDR3 DNA sequence: TGTGCCAGTAGCGCCGGGACCCTAACGGGAAACACCATATATTTT.

The chain carries TRBV28 and TRBJ2-7, with D possibly matching TRBD2 (6 bases). V dropped 3 bases and J dropped 5 bases, with 17 bases sitting between them. The germline V gene has CDR1 MDHEN and CDR2 SYDVKM. The CDR3 consists of 15 residues. CDR3 in amino acids: CASSFSAGTRHEQYF. The DNA for the CDR3 is TGTGCCAGCAGTTTCTCGGCGGGAACCCGCCACGAGCAGTACTTC.

The chain employs TRBV28 and TRBJ1-1; 7 bases match TRBD1. J lost 0 bases, V lost 3 bases, and 10 bases had no gene match. Germline values: CDR1 MDHEN, CDR2 SYDVKM. The CDR3 runs to 17 residues. CDR3 coding DNA: TGTGCCAGCAGTTTCCTTGGGACAGAACCTATGAACACTGAAGCTTTCTTT. It yields the protein CASSFLGTEPMNTEAFF.

This clonotype is a singleton in its sample. V usage is TRBV12-5 and J usage is TRBJ1-1; 7 bases line up with TRBD1. V trimming: 6 bases; J trimming: 7 bases; junction bases outside the gene matches: 11. The CDR3 length is 14 residues. Germline V gene data show CDR1 as LGHNT and CDR2 as FRNRAP. The CDR3 DNA is TGTGCTAGTGGCTTCAAGAGACAGGGTTTTGAAGCTTTCTTT. Residues: CASGFKRQGFEAFF.

The chain couples TRBV4-3 to TRBJ1-5, with 7 bases aligning to TRBD1. The CDR3 consists of 16 residues. CDR1 is LGHNA and CDR2 is YSLEER in the germline V gene. With 0 bases clipped from V and 7 bases from J, the junction kept 9 bases outside the gene matches. The CDR3 DNA reads as TGCGCCAGCAGCCAAGATAGGGCAGGGGGTTTGCAGCCCCAGCATTTT. It yields the protein CASSQDRAGGLQPQHF.

This sequence joins TRBV28 and TRBJ2-7; D might be TRBD1 (5 bases). Trimming removed 7 bases from V and 1 base from J, with 14 bases in between. This CDR3 has 14 residues. CDR1 is MDHEN and CDR2 is SYDVKM in the germline V gene. CDR3 nucleotide sequence: TGTGCCAGCACCTTAGGTACAGGTTCCTACGAGCAGTACTTC. It is translated as CASTLGTGSYEQYF.

V is TRBV6-5 and J is TRBJ2-5; 8 bases match TRBD1. V lost 0 bases to trimming and J lost 3 bases; unmatched junction nucleotides: 9. Germline V gene data show CDR1 as MNHEY and CDR2 as SVGAGI. The CDR3 has 17 amino acids. CDR3 residues: CASSYSLATGVKETQYF. DNA of the CDR3: TGTGCCAGCAGTTACTCGTTAGCGACAGGGGTAAAAGAGACCCAGTACTTC.

The chain combines TRBV27 with TRBJ1-1; 8 positions match TRBD1. From germline, CDR1 is MNHEY and CDR2 SMNVEV (reference sequence). The CDR3 is 14 amino acids. Trimming at V came to 5 bases and at J to 5 bases, leaving 7 bases not matched to a gene. CDR3 sequence (DNA): TGTGCCAGCAGTCTGACAGGGGATCGGACTGAAGCTTTCTTT. Protein sequence: CASSLTGDRTEAFF.

This chain joins TRBV4-3 and TRBJ2-1; 7 positions agree with TRBD1. Per the germline V gene, CDR1 is LGHNA and CDR2 is YSLEER. J lost 1 base, V lost 5 bases, and 8 bases had no gene match. The CDR3 is made up of 16 amino acids. This chain's CDR3 is CASSEVGGQSYNEQFF. CDR3 in DNA: TGCGCCAGCAGCGAGGTAGGGGGACAGTCCTACAATGAGCAGTTCTTC.

The chain has TRBV6-5 and TRBJ2-7, with a weak D call TRBD1 (6 bases). CDR1 is MNHEY, CDR2 SVGAGI, per germline. The CDR3 totals 14 residues. The ends were cut back, 0 bases at V and 5 bases at J, with 11 bases in the middle. CDR3 residues: CASSYSYRADEQYF. The CDR3 DNA sequence: TGTGCCAGCAGTTACTCCTACAGGGCGGACGAGCAGTACTTC.

CDR3 nucleotide sequence: TGCGCCAGCAGCCACCCCGACGGGACAGCAAATGAAAAACTGTTTTTT. Amino acid sequence: CASSHPDGTANEKLFF. The genes are TRBV4-3 and TRBJ1-4, with TRBD1 matching 7 bases. The CDR3 is 16 residues long. The germline V gene encodes CDR1 LGHNA and CDR2 YSLEER. With V trimmed by 3 bases and J by 5 bases, 9 bases remained unmatched.

This chain links TRBV4-2 with TRBJ2-5, with D possibly matching TRBD1 (5 bases). Germline values: CDR1 LGHNA, CDR2 YNFKEQ. This CDR3 has 16 amino acids. Trimming left V 0 bases short and J 2 bases short, with 13 bases between. Here the CDR3 DNA reads TGTGCCAGCAGCCAAGACCCCCCGACAGTTCAAGAGACCCAGTACTTC. The encoded protein is CASSQDPPTVQETQYF.

This clonotype was recorded once. J is TRBJ2-3 and V is TRBV28; TRBD2 matches 7 bases. CDR1 is MDHEN and CDR2 is SYDVKM in the germline V gene. The V gene end was trimmed by 6 bases and the J gene end by 7 bases; junction bases not matched to a gene: 4. CDR3 size: 12 residues. CDR3 in DNA: TGTGCCAGCAGCCCCGGGGGGTATACGCAGTATTTT. Translation: CASSPGGYTQYF.

The J gene is TRBJ2-1, the V gene TRBV7-6, with D hard to call. CDR1 SGHVS and CDR2 FNYEAQ come from the germline V gene. Trimming took off 3 bases at V and 3 bases at J, with 9 bases between the two ends. There are 14 residues in the CDR3. This chain's CDR3 is CASSFNGFYNEQFF. DNA of the CDR3: TGTGCCAGCAGCTTTAACGGGTTCTACAATGAGCAGTTCTTC. Together with reference TRBV7-6 and TRBJ2-1, the CDR3 gives the full variable domain: GAGVSQSPRYKVTKRGQDVALRCDPISGHVSLYWYRQALGQGPEFLTYFNYEAQQDKSGLPNDRFSAERPEGSISTLTIQRTEQRDSAMYRCASSFNGFYNEQFFGPGTRLTVL.

This clonotype was seen just once. The V and J genes are TRBV6-5 and TRBJ2-7; a weak D match, TRBD1 (6 bases). The length of the CDR3 is 13 residues. Trimming stripped 4 bases from V and 5 bases from J, with 12 bases between. Germline CDR1 MNHEY, CDR2 SVGAGI. CDR3 protein: CASSWAGENEQYF. The CDR3, as DNA: TGTGCCAGCAGTTGGGCAGGGGAAAACGAGCAGTACTTC.

V is TRBV27 and J is TRBJ1-1, with D maybe TRBD1 (6 bases). Trimming left V 8 bases short and J 4 bases short, with 20 bases between. The CDR3 spans 15 residues. The germline V gene encodes CDR1 MNHEY and CDR2 SMNVEV (reference sequence). The CDR3 nucleotides read TGTGCCAGCGACCCAAGGGGGGAGTACGGCACTGAAGCTTTCTTT. Translated: CASDPRGEYGTEAFF.

This chain connects TRBV28 to TRBJ1-5; the D gene is possibly TRBD1 (6 bases). The CDR3 consists of 18 residues. V lost 3 bases, J lost 0 bases, and 18 bases lay in between. CDR1 is MDHEN, CDR2 SYDVKM, per germline. The CDR3: CASSFPRLRTDSNQPQHF. For the CDR3, the DNA is TGTGCCAGCAGTTTCCCCCGCCTGAGGACAGATAGCAATCAGCCCCAGCATTTT.

The chain carries TRBV28 and TRBJ2-7; D possibly matches TRBD1 or TRBD2 (7 bases each). The V end lost 3 bases, the J end lost 0 bases, and 12 bases lay between the germline ends. This CDR3 is built from 15 residues. Per germline, CDR1 MDHEN and CDR2 SYDVKM. Here the CDR3 reads CASSLGGGYSYEQYF. CDR3 DNA sequence: TGTGCCAGCAGTTTGGGAGGGGGCTACTCCTACGAGCAGTACTTC.

The chain employs TRBV6-2 or TRBV6-3 and TRBJ2-7; D is perhaps TRBD2 (6 bases). CDR1 and CDR2 from the germline V gene are MNHEY and SVGEGT. The CDR3 covers 14 residues. V lost 2 bases and J lost 2, with 10 bases in between. The CDR3 loop reads CASSYLASAYEQYF. Written as DNA, the CDR3 is TGTGCCAGCAGTTACCTAGCGTCTGCCTACGAGCAGTACTTC.

DNA for the CDR3: TGTGCCACCAGCGTAGCCCGCGGGACGTTCTCCTACGAGCAGTACTTC. Encoded protein: CATSVARGTFSYEQYF. V is TRBV15 and J is TRBJ2-7; tentatively, D is TRBD2 (6 bases). Looked up from germline, CDR1 is LNHNV and CDR2 is YYDKDF (reference sequence). Trimming left V 5 bases short and J 0 bases short, with 17 bases between. This CDR3 contains 16 residues.

This chain links TRBV27 with TRBJ2-3; TRBD2 might be the D (5 bases). Between the trimmed V and J ends, which lost 6 bases and 4 bases, there was a span of 14 bases. The germline CDR1 and CDR2 sequences are MNHEY and SMNVEV (reference sequence). The CDR3 spans 14 residues. In DNA, the CDR3 is TGTGCCAGCAGGCGGCGAGGGCAGGCAGATACGCAGTATTTT. Its translation is CASRRRGQADTQYF.